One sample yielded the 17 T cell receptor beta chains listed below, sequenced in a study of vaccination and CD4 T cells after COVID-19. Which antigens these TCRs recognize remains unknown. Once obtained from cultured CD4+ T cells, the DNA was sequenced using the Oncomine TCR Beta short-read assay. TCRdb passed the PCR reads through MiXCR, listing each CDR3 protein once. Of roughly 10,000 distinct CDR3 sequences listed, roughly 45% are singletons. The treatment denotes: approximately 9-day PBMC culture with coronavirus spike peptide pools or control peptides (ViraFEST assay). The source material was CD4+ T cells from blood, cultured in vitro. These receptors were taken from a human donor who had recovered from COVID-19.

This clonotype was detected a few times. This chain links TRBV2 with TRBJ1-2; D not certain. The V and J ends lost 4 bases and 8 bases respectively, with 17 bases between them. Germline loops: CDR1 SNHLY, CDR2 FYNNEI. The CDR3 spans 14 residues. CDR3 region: CASSGVDRSQGYTF. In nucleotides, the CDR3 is TGTGCCAGCAGTGGTGTGGACCGATCGCAGGGCTACACCTTC.

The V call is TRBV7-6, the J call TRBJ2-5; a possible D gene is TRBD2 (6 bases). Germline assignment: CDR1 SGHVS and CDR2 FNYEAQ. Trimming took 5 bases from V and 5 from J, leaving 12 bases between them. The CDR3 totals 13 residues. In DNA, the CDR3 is TGTGCCAGCAGCCCCGTGACTAGGGAGACCCAGTACTTC. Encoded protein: CASSPVTRETQYF.

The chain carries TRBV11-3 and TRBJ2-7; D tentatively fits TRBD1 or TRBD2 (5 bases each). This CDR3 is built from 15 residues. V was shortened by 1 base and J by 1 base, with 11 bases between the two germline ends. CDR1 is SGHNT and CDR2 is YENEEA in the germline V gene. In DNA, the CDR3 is TGTGCCAGCAGCTTAGGGCAGGGAGAGTCCTACGAGCAGTACTTC. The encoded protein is CASSLGQGESYEQYF.

In DNA, the CDR3 is TGTGCCAGCAGTTGGACACATGGAGCTTTCTTT. Its translation: CASSWTHGAFF. V gene TRBV6-5 combines with J gene TRBJ1-1; tentative D call: TRBD1 (5 bases). This CDR3 comprises 11 residues. V lost 4 bases and J 10 bases, leaving 10 bases between the germline ends. Germline V gene data show CDR1 as MNHEY and CDR2 as SVGAGI.

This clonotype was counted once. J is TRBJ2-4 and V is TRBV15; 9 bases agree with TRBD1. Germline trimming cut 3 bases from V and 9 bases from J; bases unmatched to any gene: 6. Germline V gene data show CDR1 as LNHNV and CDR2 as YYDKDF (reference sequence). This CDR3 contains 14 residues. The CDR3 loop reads CATSRAQGAGIQYF. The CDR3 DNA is TGTGCCACCAGCAGGGCACAGGGGGCCGGCATTCAGTACTTC. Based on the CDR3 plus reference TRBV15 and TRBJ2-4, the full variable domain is DAMVIQNPRYQVTQFGKPVTLSCSQTLNHNVMYWYQQKSSQAPKLLFHYYDKDFNNEADTPDNFQSRRPNTSFCFLDIRSPGLGDTAMYLCATSRAQGAGIQYFGAGTRLSVL.

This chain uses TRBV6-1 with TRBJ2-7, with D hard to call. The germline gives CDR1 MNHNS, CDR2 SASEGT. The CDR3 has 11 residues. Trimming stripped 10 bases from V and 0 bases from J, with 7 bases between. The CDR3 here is CATTGSYEQYF. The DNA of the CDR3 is TGTGCCACTACCGGCTCCTACGAGCAGTACTTC.

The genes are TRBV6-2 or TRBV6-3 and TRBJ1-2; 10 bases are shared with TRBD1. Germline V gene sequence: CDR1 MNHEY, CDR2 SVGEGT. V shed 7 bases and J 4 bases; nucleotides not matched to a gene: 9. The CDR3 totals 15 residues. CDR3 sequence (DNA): TGTGCCAGCACCAAGACAGGGGGCAGTACCTATGGCTACACCTTC. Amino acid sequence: CASTKTGGSTYGYTF.

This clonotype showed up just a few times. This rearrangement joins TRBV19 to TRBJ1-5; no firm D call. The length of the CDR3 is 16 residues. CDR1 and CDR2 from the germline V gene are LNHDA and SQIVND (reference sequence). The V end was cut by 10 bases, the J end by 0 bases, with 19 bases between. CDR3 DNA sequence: TGTGCCACCTCCTCGGACGGATTAAATAGCAATCAGCCCCAGCATTTT. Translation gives CATSSDGLNSNQPQHF.

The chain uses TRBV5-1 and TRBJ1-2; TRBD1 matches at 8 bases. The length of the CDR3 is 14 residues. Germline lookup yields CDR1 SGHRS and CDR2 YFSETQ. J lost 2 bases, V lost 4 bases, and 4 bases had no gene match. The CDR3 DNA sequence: TGCGCCAGCAGCCAGACAGGGGACAACTATGGCTACACCTTC. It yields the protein CASSQTGDNYGYTF. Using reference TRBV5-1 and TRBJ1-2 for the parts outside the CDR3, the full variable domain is KAGVTQTPRYLIKTRGQQVTLSCSPISGHRSVSWYQQTPGQGLQFLFEYFSETQRNKGNFPGRFSGRQFSNSRSEMNVSTLELGDSALYLCASSQTGDNYGYTFGSGTRLTVV.

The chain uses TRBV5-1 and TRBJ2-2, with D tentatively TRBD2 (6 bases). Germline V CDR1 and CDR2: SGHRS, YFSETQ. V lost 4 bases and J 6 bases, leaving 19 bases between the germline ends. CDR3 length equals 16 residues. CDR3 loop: CASSPTSKVAAGELFF. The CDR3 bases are TGCGCCAGCAGCCCCACTAGCAAGGTTGCGGCCGGGGAGCTGTTTTTT.

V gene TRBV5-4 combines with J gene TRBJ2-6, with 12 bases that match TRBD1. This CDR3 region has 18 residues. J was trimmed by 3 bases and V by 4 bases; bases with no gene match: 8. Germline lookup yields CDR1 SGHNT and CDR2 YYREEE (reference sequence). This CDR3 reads CASSEGDRGRHGANVLTF. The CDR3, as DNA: TGTGCCAGCAGCGAAGGGGACAGGGGGCGTCATGGGGCCAACGTCCTGACTTTC.

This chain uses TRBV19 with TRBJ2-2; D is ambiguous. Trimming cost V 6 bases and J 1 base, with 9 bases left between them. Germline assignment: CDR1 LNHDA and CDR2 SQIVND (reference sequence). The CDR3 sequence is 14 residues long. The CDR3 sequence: CASSIPMNTGELFF. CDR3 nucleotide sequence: TGTGCCAGTAGCATTCCGATGAACACCGGGGAGCTGTTTTTT. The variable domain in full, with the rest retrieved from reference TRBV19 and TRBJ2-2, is DGGITQSPKYLFRKEGQNVTLSCEQNLNHDAMYWYRQDPGQGLRLIYYSQIVNDFQKGDIAEGYSVSREKKESFPLTVTSAQKNPTAFYLCASSIPMNTGELFFGEGSRLTVL.

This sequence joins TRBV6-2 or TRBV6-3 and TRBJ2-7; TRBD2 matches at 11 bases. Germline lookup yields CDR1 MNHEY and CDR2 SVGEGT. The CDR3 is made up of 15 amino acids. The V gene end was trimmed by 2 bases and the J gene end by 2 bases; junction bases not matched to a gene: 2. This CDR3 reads CASSYGTSGTYEQYF. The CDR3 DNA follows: TGTGCCAGCAGTTACGGGACTAGCGGTACCTACGAGCAGTACTTC.

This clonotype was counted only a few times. The CDR3 loop reads CASSLAPGLKNTEAFF. CDR3 nucleotides: TGTGCCAGCAGCTTGGCCCCGGGCTTAAAGAACACTGAAGCTTTCTTT. The chain couples TRBV7-9 to TRBJ1-1; the D is unclear. The CDR3 loop spans 16 amino acids. The V and J ends lost 3 bases and 1 base respectively, with 15 bases between them. In germline, CDR1 is SEHNR, CDR2 FQNEAQ (reference sequence).

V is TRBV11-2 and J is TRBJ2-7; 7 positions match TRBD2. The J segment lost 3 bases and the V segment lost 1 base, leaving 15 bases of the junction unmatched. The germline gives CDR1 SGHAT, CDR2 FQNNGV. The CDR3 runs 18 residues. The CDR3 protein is CASSLGTSRGLTIYEQYF. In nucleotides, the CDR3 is TGTGCCAGCAGCTTAGGGACTAGTAGGGGACTAACAATCTACGAGCAGTACTTC.

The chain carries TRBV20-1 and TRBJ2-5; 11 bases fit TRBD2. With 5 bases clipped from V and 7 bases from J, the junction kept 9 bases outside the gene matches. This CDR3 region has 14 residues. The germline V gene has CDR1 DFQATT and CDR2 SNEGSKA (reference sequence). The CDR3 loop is CSAGSGGDRWTQYF. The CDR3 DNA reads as TGCAGTGCTGGTAGCGGGGGGGATAGATGGACCCAGTACTTC.

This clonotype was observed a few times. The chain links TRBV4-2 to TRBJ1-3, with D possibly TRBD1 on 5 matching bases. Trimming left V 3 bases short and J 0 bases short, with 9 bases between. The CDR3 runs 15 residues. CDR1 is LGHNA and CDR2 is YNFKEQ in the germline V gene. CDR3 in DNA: TGTGCCAGCAGCCAGGCCGGGGGCTCTGGAAACACCATATATTTT. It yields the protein CASSQAGGSGNTIYF.